This record covers a single TCR beta chain. Its antigen is undetermined. Germline CDR1 and CDR2: SGHVS and FNYEAQ. The CDR3 is 13 amino acids. V was pared by 1 base and J by 5 bases, with 8 bases between. The data were obtained in a study of graft-versus-host responses after intestinal transplantation. Findings and limits, study-wide: High graft-versus-host to host-versus-graft clonal ratios were seen in allografts of patients with graft-donor T cell macrochimerism.

The method was immunoSEQ multiplex PCR; TCRdb's version includes in-frame clones alone and lacks a portion of them. The sample carries 75,000 to 95,000 clones, roughly 91% recorded once. This sequence originates from a human donor who received an intestinal transplant. The material was unstimulated CD8+ T cells sorted from spleen or lymph node cells, obtained before intestinal transplant. V gene TRBV7-6 combines with J gene TRBJ1-1, with a weak D call TRBD1 (5 bases). This chain's CDR3 is CASSLGEGTEAFF. Written as DNA, the CDR3 is TGTGCCAGCAGCTTAGGGGAGGGGACTGAAGCTTTCTTT.